This T cell receptor (beta chain) was sequenced in a study of PD-1 blockade in classical Hodgkin lymphoma. Each patient's relapse followed autologous stem cell transplantation, and brentuximab vedotin exposure varied. The protocol was immunoSEQ multiplex PCR, while the TCRdb copy is restricted to in-frame clones and leaves out a portion. The table lists about 36,000 clones, 69% of them singletons. J gave up 6 bases and V 3 bases, and 8 bases lay outside the gene matches. Germline lookup yields CDR1 MNHNS and CDR2 SASEGT. This CDR3 comprises 15 residues. About this clone: What it binds is unknown.

Study results and caveats: As was reported, newly diagnosed patients showed lower baseline TCR diversity than healthy donors did. With CD4+ cells, TCR diversity rose significantly by C4D1, but not with CD8+ cells.

The J gene is TRBJ2-7, the V gene TRBV6-1, with 10 bases fitting TRBD2. This sample comprised peripheral blood mononuclear cells (PBMCs), obtained before the second cycle of nivolumab. This clonotype originated in a human donor with classical Hodgkin lymphoma. The CDR3, as DNA: TGTGCCAGCAGTGACCTAGGGACTAGCGTTCCCGAGCAGTACTTC. It is translated as CASSDLGTSVPEQYF.